A single sample gave rise to the 30 T cell receptor beta chains below, sequenced in a study of cytomegalovirus exposure and HLA in healthy donors. The PCR used 60 Vbeta and 13 Jbeta primers. Assay: immunoSEQ multiplex PCR; the TCRdb copy retains only in-frame clones and omits some. The sample records under 130,000 clones, about an eighth being singletons. Material: PBMCs. These receptors all stem from a man aged 40-49 years in good health and CMV-seropositive.

The sample holds a few counts of this clone. The chain uses TRBV5-1 and TRBJ2-5, with D possibly being TRBD2 (6 bases). The CDR3 is 13 residues long. Deletions cut 4 bases from V and 4 bases from J, with 11 bases between. Germline lookup yields CDR1 SGHRS and CDR2 YFSETQ. CDR3 nucleotide sequence: TGCGCCAGCAGCCCGGAGGGTGGAGAGACCCAGTACTTC. It translates to CASSPEGGETQYF.

This clone turned up a few times. The chain carries TRBV28 and TRBJ1-2; a weak D match, TRBD1 (5 bases). The V end lost 8 bases, the J end lost 2 bases, and 18 bases lay between the germline ends. Germline CDR1 and CDR2: MDHEN and SYDVKM. The CDR3 has 15 residues. Here the CDR3 DNA reads TGTGCCAGCGGGAATACAGGACGGCAAAACTATGGCTACACCTTC. This sequence encodes CASGNTGRQNYGYTF.

A few counts support this clone. The chain employs TRBV11-2 and TRBJ2-1; 8 nucleotides align to TRBD2. The CDR3 has 14 residues. V lost 6 bases to trimming and J lost 7 bases; unmatched junction nucleotides: 8. The germline gives CDR1 SGHAT, CDR2 FQNNGV. The CDR3, as DNA: TGTGCCAGCAGGGCAATAGCGGGAAGGAATGAGCAGTTCTTC. Its protein is CASRAIAGRNEQFF. Full variable domain (rest looked up from reference TRBV11-2 and TRBJ2-1): EAGVAQSPRYKIIEKRQSVAFWCNPISGHATLYWYQQILGQGPKLLIQFQNNGVVDDSQLPKDRFSAERLKGVDSTLKIQPAKLEDSAVYLCASRAIAGRNEQFFGPGTRLTVL.

This clone occurred once. The chain uses TRBV7-9 and TRBJ2-5; TRBD1 matches 7 bases. Germline V gives CDR1 SEHNR, CDR2 FQNEAQ (reference sequence). The CDR3 totals 16 residues. J was trimmed by 5 bases and V by 5 bases; bases with no gene match: 14. CDR3 protein: CASSSRDRAIRETQYF. The CDR3 coding sequence is TGTGCCAGCAGCAGCCGGGACAGAGCGATCCGGGAGACCCAGTACTTC.

This rearrangement joins TRBV13 to TRBJ2-1; no firm D call. This CDR3 has 13 amino acids. Trimming took 2 bases from V and 7 from J, leaving 9 bases between them. The germline CDR1 and CDR2 sequences are PRHDT and FYEKMQ (reference sequence). The CDR3 is CASSLLMENEQFF. DNA for the CDR3: TGTGCCAGCAGCTTATTAATGGAGAATGAGCAGTTCTTC.

This rearrangement joins TRBV6-1 to TRBJ2-1; 11 nucleotides align to TRBD2. J lost 10 bases, V lost 6 bases, and 5 bases had no gene match. Germline V gene sequence: CDR1 MNHNS, CDR2 SASEGT. The CDR3 length is 13 residues. CDR3 region: CASRLAGGAEQFF. The CDR3 region has the DNA TGTGCCAGCAGGTTAGCGGGGGGGGCGGAGCAGTTCTTC.

This clone was seen only a few times. The rearrangement uses TRBV29-1 and TRBJ2-5; possibly TRBD2 for D (5 bases). The V gene lost 2 bases and the J gene lost 5 bases, with 15 bases spanning the gap. Germline CDR1 is SQVTM and CDR2 is ANQGSEA. The CDR3 totals 14 residues. The CDR3 region is CSVESGRGGETQYF. The CDR3 region has the DNA TGCAGCGTTGAAAGTGGGAGAGGCGGGGAGACCCAGTACTTC.

The genes are TRBV27 and TRBJ1-1; 7 bases agree with TRBD1. Germline V gene sequence: CDR1 MNHEY, CDR2 SMNVEV (reference sequence). The CDR3 is made up of 15 amino acids. Unmatched junction bases numbered 5, after V lost 3 bases and J lost 1 base. The CDR3 sequence is CASSFNRDRNTEAFF. For the CDR3, the DNA is TGTGCCAGCAGTTTCAACCGGGACAGGAACACTGAAGCTTTCTTT.

The rearrangement joins TRBV27 to TRBJ2-7, with 8 nucleotides matching TRBD1. This CDR3 spans 12 amino acids. The V segment lost 8 bases and the J segment 7 bases; nucleotides outside the gene matches: 7. Germline V gene sequence: CDR1 MNHEY, CDR2 SMNVEV (reference sequence). Written as DNA, the CDR3 is TGTGCCAGCCGGACAGGGCTGGGAGAGCAGTACTTC. Residues: CASRTGLGEQYF.

This chain joins TRBV2 and TRBJ1-1; 8 bases map to TRBD1. V shed 4 bases, J shed 4 bases, and the junction held 5 bases outside the gene matches. The CDR3 contains 14 residues. Germline V gene sequence: CDR1 SNHLY, CDR2 FYNNEI. CDR3 sequence: CASSVGQGITEAFF. The CDR3 DNA is TGTGCCAGCAGTGTAGGACAGGGTATCACTGAAGCTTTCTTT.

This clone was picked up a small number of times. The V gene is TRBV4-3, the J gene TRBJ1-2; no firm D call. Germline CDR1 is LGHNA and CDR2 is YSLEER. V was shortened by 1 base and J by 4 bases, with 13 bases between the two germline ends. The CDR3 extends over 15 amino acids. This chain's CDR3 is CASSQGIGESYGYTF. The DNA of the CDR3 is TGCGCCAGCAGCCAAGGAATAGGAGAGAGCTATGGCTACACCTTC.

The chain is built from TRBV28 and TRBJ2-7; a weak D match, TRBD2 (6 bases). Germline V lookup: CDR1 MDHEN, CDR2 SYDVKM. V lost 6 bases and J lost 6, with 15 bases in between. The CDR3 spans 13 residues. The chain's CDR3 is CASRPAGPPEQYF. DNA of the CDR3: TGTGCCAGCAGGCCCGCGGGGCCACCCGAGCAGTACTTC.

The CDR3 reads CASSAVRETYNEQFF. Written as DNA, the CDR3 is TGCGCCAGCAGTGCGGTCCGGGAAACCTACAATGAGCAGTTCTTC. The genes are TRBV10-1 and TRBJ2-1; TRBD2 might be the D (5 bases). Germline V gene data show CDR1 as WNHNN and CDR2 as SYGVQD (reference sequence). The CDR3 runs 15 residues. Trimming left V 4 bases short and J 2 bases short, with 12 bases between.

This clone was seen a few times. V usage is TRBV30 and J usage is TRBJ2-1; 11 bases map to TRBD2. Germline V gene data show CDR1 as GTSNPN and CDR2 as SVGIG (reference sequence). The length of the CDR3 is 12 residues. CDR3 nucleotide sequence: TGTGCTGTTAGCGGGAGGGCCAATGAGCAGTTCTTC. It translates to CAVSGRANEQFF.

This clone was counted a few times. The chain carries TRBV7-9 and TRBJ2-1; 13 bases fit TRBD2. The trim removed 3 bases at V and 5 bases at J, leaving 4 bases unmatched. Germline loops: CDR1 SEHNR, CDR2 FQNEAQ (reference sequence). The CDR3 extends over 16 amino acids. Here the CDR3 reads CASSLTTSGRNNEQFF. The CDR3 DNA sequence: TGTGCCAGCAGCTTGACGACTAGCGGGAGGAACAATGAGCAGTTCTTC.

The rearrangement joins TRBV5-8 to TRBJ2-3, with 11 positions matching TRBD2. The junction had 3 bases not matched to a gene; V was cut back by 4 bases and J by 2 bases. This CDR3 spans 15 amino acids. Germline V gives CDR1 SGHTS, CDR2 YDEGEE. In DNA form, the CDR3 reads TGTGCCAGCAGCAGACTAGCGGGGTTCACAGATACGCAGTATTTT. It is translated as CASSRLAGFTDTQYF.

This clone was seen only a few times. The DNA for the CDR3 is TGCGCCAGCAGCTCACTCGGCGTGGGACAGGGGAGAGGCTACACCTTC. Protein: CASSSLGVGQGRGYTF. The V gene is TRBV5-1, the J gene TRBJ1-2; TRBD1 matches at 10 bases. V lost 3 bases and J lost 8; bases outside the gene matches: 13. The CDR3 is made up of 16 amino acids. Per the germline V gene, CDR1 is SGHRS and CDR2 is YFSETQ.

The rearrangement uses TRBV30 and TRBJ2-2; 7 bases match TRBD1. Germline V gene data show CDR1 as GTSNPN and CDR2 as SVGIG (reference sequence). J lost 2 bases, V lost 4 bases, and 4 bases had no gene match. The CDR3 has 14 amino acids. As DNA, the CDR3 is TGTGCCTGGAAAGGGGACAGTAACACCGGGGAGCTGTTTTTT. Its protein product is CAWKGDSNTGELFF.

The gene calls are TRBV4-1 and TRBJ1-1; 11 positions agree with TRBD1. Trimming cost V 3 bases and J 2 bases; bases outside gene matches: 11. Germline V lookup: CDR1 MGHRA, CDR2 YSYEKL. The CDR3 covers 18 residues. The CDR3 is CASSHDRDRGFTNTEAFF. CDR3 nucleotide sequence: TGCGCCAGCAGCCACGACCGGGACAGGGGGTTTACCAACACTGAAGCTTTCTTT.

The chain is built from TRBV5-5 and TRBJ1-1, with no clear D. This CDR3 contains 14 residues. The V gene lost 0 bases and the J gene lost 0 bases, with 6 bases spanning the gap. The germline V gene has CDR1 SGHKS and CDR2 YYEKEE (reference sequence). CDR3 DNA sequence: TGTGCCAGCAGCTTGGGACTCATGAACACTGAAGCTTTCTTT. This codes for CASSLGLMNTEAFF.

This sequence joins TRBV30 and TRBJ1-1; 9 bases map to TRBD1. V shed 3 bases and J 7 bases; nucleotides not matched to a gene: 12. The CDR3 extends over 15 amino acids. Germline CDR1 is GTSNPN and CDR2 is SVGIG (reference sequence). In DNA, the CDR3 is TGTGCCTGGAGGGTGACAGGGGGTCAACAGGGTGAAGCTTTCTTT. It is translated as CAWRVTGGQQGEAFF.

This clone was recorded a few times. CDR3 in DNA: TGTGCCAGCAGCTTTTTAACAGAAACCCATGGCTACACCTTC. It codes for CASSFLTETHGYTF. The chain couples TRBV7-2 to TRBJ1-2; D ambiguous. Trimming left V 3 bases short and J 6 bases short, with 14 bases between. Germline values: CDR1 SGHTA, CDR2 FQGNSA. This CDR3 is 14 amino acids long.

The V and J genes are TRBV6-5 and TRBJ2-5, with TRBD2 identical over 10 bases. The CDR3 totals 15 residues. Trimming cost V 6 bases and J 4 bases; bases outside gene matches: 8. Germline lookup yields CDR1 MNHEY and CDR2 SVGAGI. The CDR3 DNA follows: TGTGCCAGCAGCCCTGAAGCGGGAGGGCCAGAGACCCAGTACTTC. The encoded protein is CASSPEAGGPETQYF.

The CDR3 nucleotides are TGTGCCAGCAGTTTTGGCAGGGGCCAAGAGACCCAGTACTTC. It is translated as CASSFGRGQETQYF. The chain is built from TRBV27 and TRBJ2-5; D is possibly TRBD1 (6 bases). The V end was cut by 3 bases, the J end by 1 base, with 9 bases between. This CDR3 is 14 amino acids long. Germline CDR1 and CDR2: MNHEY and SMNVEV (reference sequence).

This clone was seen a handful of times. The chain has TRBV2 and TRBJ2-7; 7 bases are a match to TRBD1. Trimming removed 7 bases from V and 10 bases from J; junction bases left unmatched: 10. The CDR3 totals 12 residues. Germline CDR1 is SNHLY and CDR2 is FYNNEI. In DNA, the CDR3 is TGTGCCAGCAATAAGGGGACAGAAACACAGTACTTC. Amino acid sequence: CASNKGTETQYF. Filled out from reference TRBV2 and TRBJ2-7, the complete variable domain reads EPEVTQTPSHQVTQMGQEVILRCVPISNHLYFYWYRQILGQKVEFLVSFYNNEISEKSEIFDDQFSVERPDGSNFTLKIRSTKLEDSAMYFCASNKGTETQYFGPGTRLTVT.

This clone was counted between two and nine times. The junction differs from germline at one of its ends, possibly a read error. J is TRBJ2-2 and V is TRBV5-1, with no clear D. The CDR3 contains 14 residues. Germline assignment: CDR1 SGHRS and CDR2 YFSETQ. CDR3 sequence: CASSSLGSTRELFF. In DNA form, the CDR3 reads TGCGCCAGCAGCAGCTTAGGTAGCACCAGGGAGCTGTTTTTT.

This clone showed up just a few times. J is TRBJ1-1 and V is TRBV28, with no clear D. CDR1 is MDHEN and CDR2 is SYDVKM in the germline V gene. Trimming pared 7 bases from V and 2 bases from J, leaving 5 bases between. This CDR3 spans 11 amino acids. The DNA of the CDR3 is TGTGCCAGCACCGTAAACACTGAAGCTTTCTTT. This encodes CASTVNTEAFF.

This clone was observed a few times. The J gene is TRBJ1-1, the V gene TRBV28, with no clear D. The ends were cut back, 5 bases at V and 0 bases at J, with 13 bases in the middle. CDR3 length equals 15 residues. Germline CDR1 reads MDHEN; CDR2 reads SYDVKM. Written as DNA, the CDR3 is TGTGCCAGCAGTCCCCACGACACGCTGAACACTGAAGCTTTCTTT. Residues: CASSPHDTLNTEAFF.

This clone was seen a handful of times. J is TRBJ2-1 and V is TRBV4-1; 10 positions match TRBD2. The V segment lost 2 bases and the J segment 4 bases; nucleotides outside the gene matches: 5. Germline V gene data show CDR1 as MGHRA and CDR2 as YSYEKL. The CDR3 runs to 16 residues. CDR3 coding DNA: TGCGCCAGCAGCCAAACCGGGACTAGCGCATACAATGAGCAGTTCTTC. Residues: CASSQTGTSAYNEQFF.

This chain joins TRBV6-5 and TRBJ2-7; 8 bases line up with TRBD1. This CDR3 comprises 13 residues. Germline trimming cut 2 bases from V and 7 bases from J; bases unmatched to any gene: 4. Germline CDR1 MNHEY, CDR2 SVGAGI. The CDR3 DNA sequence: TGTGCCAGCAGTTACCGACAGGGGAGGGAGCAGTACTTC. Residues: CASSYRQGREQYF.